The rows below give T cell receptor beta chains drawn from one sample of a study of blood T cell repertoires in COVID-19. Libraries were prepared by immunoSEQ multiplex PCR; TCRdb keeps only in-frame clonotypes and omits some of them. The sample has fewer than 200,000 clones; about 91% are singletons. Source material: peripheral blood. The receptors stem from a woman aged 50 to 65 with acute or convalescent COVID-19. CDR3s include the opening cysteine and the closing phenylalanine or tryptophan.

V gene: TRBV19
CDR3 protein: CASSFLTAGAAQYGYTF

V gene: TRBV12-3/TRBV12-4
CDR3 protein: CASSPEPTEAFF

V gene: TRBV19
CDR3 protein: CASSIGTPNTEAFF

V gene: TRBV23-1
CDR3 protein: CASSQKREATNEKLFF

V gene: TRBV4-3
CDR3 protein: CASSGLAGVGEQYF

V gene: TRBV5-8
CDR3 protein: CASSLRRYNEQFF

V gene: TRBV27
CDR3 protein: CASSPFGPSTDTQYF

V gene: TRBV30
CDR3 protein: CAWSDPTGGNTEAFF

V gene: TRBV9
CDR3 protein: CASSPRQGRGEKLFF

V gene: TRBV13
CDR3 protein: CASSRRPDGTGPYSNQPQHF

V gene: TRBV19
CDR3 protein: CASSIGSGRADTQYF

V gene: TRBV7-2
CDR3 protein: CASSLTGAYGYTF

V gene: TRBV27
CDR3 protein: CASGTGTGISPQHF

V gene: TRBV3-1/TRBV3-2
CDR3 protein: CASSLYRTGTDTQYF

V gene: TRBV6-2/TRBV6-3
CDR3 protein: CASSGHMNQPQHF

V gene: TRBV6-5
CDR3 protein: CASREGQIYGYTF

V gene: TRBV5-8
CDR3 protein: CASSSWTGDYYGYTF

V gene: TRBV4-3
CDR3 protein: CASSPGTGTYEQYF

V gene: TRBV30
CDR3 protein: CAWNRMSSGNTIYF

V gene: TRBV19
CDR3 protein: CATTFSGGQTGELFF

V gene: TRBV9
CDR3 protein: CASSVGFRTAGTGELFF

V gene: TRBV11-2
CDR3 protein: CASSLQDEQYF

V gene: TRBV28
CDR3 protein: CASSSPQDRSGEQYF

V gene: TRBV27
CDR3 protein: CASSSHGEGPGANVLTF

V gene: TRBV29-1
CDR3 protein: CSGLGGGGGYTF